This T cell receptor beta chain was captured in a study of T cells in Graves' hyperthyroidism and ophthalmopathy. CDR3 length equals 16 residues. The germline V gene encodes CDR1 SGHDN and CDR2 FVKESK. V lost 1 base, J lost 2 bases, and 5 bases stayed unmatched. This clonotype appeared a few times. Antigen unknown. Diagnoses were established using clinical symptoms, serum thyroxine and TRAb, thyroid ultrasound and orbital computed tomography. Study-level points and caveats: Through a model of 13 V-J features, ophthalmopathy was separated from stable hyperthyroidism.

The source material, RNA transcripts, was used to amplify TCR beta CDR3 regions. The study used the HTBI primer set for a first-round RT-PCR of the TCR CDR3. TCRdb called the multiplex PCR reads again in MiXCR, with one record for every CDR3 protein. The repertoire holds roughly 400,000 distinct CDR3 sequences, with 15% to 17% as singletons. Material: blood. The source of this sequence is a woman aged 18 to 35 with Graves' hyperthyroidism that later progressed to Graves' ophthalmopathy. The chain joins TRBV14 to TRBJ2-1; 7 nucleotides line up with TRBD2. Written as DNA, the CDR3 is TGTGCCAGCAGCCAAGTAGGGCGGGAGCCCTACAATGAGCAGTTCTTC. Its protein is CASSQVGREPYNEQFF.